This T cell receptor (beta chain) was retrieved from a study of cytomegalovirus exposure and HLA in healthy donors. Study-level points and caveats: For most TCR beta V segments, an earlier analysis put the productive rate at about 90% or about 30% of the time. There were reportedly fewer N-insertions in an Asian-associated ancestry cluster than the approximately 640-donor mean, in a later analysis. The authors listed around 150 TCR beta chains as cytomegalovirus-associated.

The primer mix had 60 Vbeta and 13 Jbeta primers. The method was immunoSEQ multiplex PCR; TCRdb's version includes in-frame clones alone and lacks a portion of them. Its table records around 110,000 clones. Donors in the study were healthy people who gave bone marrow. To note about this clone: Antigen unknown.

J was trimmed by 4 bases and V by 7 bases; bases with no gene match: 4. Germline V CDR1 and CDR2: DFQATT, SNEGSKA (reference sequence). There are 11 residues in the CDR3. Sequencing used PBMCs. V usage is TRBV20-1 and J usage is TRBJ2-7; 7 nucleotides match TRBD1. This receptor was identified in a man aged 35 to 55 in good health and CMV-seropositive. For the CDR3, the DNA is TGCAGTGTAGGGGGCGCATACGAGCAGTACTTC. Amino acid sequence: CSVGGAYEQYF.